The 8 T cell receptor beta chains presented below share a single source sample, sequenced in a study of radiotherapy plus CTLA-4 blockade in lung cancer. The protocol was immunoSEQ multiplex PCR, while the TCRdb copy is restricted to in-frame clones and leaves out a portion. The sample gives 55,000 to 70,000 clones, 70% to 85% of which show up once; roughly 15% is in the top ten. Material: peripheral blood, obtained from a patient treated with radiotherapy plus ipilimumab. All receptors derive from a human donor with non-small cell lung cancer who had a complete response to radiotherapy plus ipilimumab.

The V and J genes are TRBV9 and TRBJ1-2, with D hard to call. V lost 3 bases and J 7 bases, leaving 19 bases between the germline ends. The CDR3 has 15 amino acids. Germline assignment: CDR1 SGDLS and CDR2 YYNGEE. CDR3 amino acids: CASSGTSVGVSGYTF. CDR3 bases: TGTGCCAGCAGCGGTACTTCGGTCGGAGTTAGTGGCTACACCTTC.

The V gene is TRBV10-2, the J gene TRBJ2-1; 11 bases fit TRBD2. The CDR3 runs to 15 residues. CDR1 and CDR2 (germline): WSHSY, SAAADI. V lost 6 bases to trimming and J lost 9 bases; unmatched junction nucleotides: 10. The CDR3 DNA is TGCGCCAGCAGAACTAGCGGGAGCTTCGAGGGTGAGCAGTTCTTC. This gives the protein CASRTSGSFEGEQFF.

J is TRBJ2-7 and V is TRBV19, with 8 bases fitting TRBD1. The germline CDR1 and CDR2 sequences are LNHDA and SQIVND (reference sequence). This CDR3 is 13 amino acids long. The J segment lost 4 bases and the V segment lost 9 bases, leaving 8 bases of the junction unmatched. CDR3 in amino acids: CARSGQGAYEQYF. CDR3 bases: TGTGCCAGGAGCGGGCAGGGGGCATACGAGCAGTACTTC.

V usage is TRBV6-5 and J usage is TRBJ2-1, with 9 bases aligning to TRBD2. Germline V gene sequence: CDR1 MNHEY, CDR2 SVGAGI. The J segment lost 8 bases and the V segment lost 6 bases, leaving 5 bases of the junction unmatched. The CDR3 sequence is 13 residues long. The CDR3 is CASSRQREDEQFF. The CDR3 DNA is TGTGCCAGCAGCCGACAGCGGGAGGATGAGCAGTTCTTC.

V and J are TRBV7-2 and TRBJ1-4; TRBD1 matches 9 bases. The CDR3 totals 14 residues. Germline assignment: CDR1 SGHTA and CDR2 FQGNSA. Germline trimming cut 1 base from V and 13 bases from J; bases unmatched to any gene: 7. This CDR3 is CASSLEPGQGALFF. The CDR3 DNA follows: TGTGCCAGCAGCTTAGAACCGGGACAGGGAGCACTGTTTTTT.

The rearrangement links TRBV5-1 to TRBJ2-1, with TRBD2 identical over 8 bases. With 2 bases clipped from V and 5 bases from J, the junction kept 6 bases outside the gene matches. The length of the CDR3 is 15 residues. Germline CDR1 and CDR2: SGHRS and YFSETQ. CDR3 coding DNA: TGCGCCAGCAGCTTAGCGGGGGAGGCCCACAATGAGCAGTTCTTC. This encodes CASSLAGEAHNEQFF.

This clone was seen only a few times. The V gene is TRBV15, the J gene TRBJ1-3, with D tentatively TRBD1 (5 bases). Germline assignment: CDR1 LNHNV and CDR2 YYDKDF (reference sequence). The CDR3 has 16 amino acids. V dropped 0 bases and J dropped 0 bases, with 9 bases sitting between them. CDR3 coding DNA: TGTGCCACCAGCAGAGATGGAAGGGGCTCTGGAAACACCATATATTTT. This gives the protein CATSRDGRGSGNTIYF.

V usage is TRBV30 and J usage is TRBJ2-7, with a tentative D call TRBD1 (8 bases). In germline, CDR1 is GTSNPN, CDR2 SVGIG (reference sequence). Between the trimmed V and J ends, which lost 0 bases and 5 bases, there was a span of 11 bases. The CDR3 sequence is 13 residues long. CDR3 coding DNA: TGTGCCTGGAGTGTACAGGGGGGGGACGAGCAGTACTTC. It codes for CAWSVQGGDEQYF.